This is a list of T cell receptor beta chains from one sample in a study of shared clonotypes between healthy human individuals. Measured with immunoSEQ multiplex PCR; TCRdb has only the in-frame clones, and not every one. The table has 2 million to 3 million clones, roughly 93% seen once; the top ten hold about 0.39%. Sequenced material: naive CD4+ T cells from PBMCs. These receptors came from a man between 18 and 29 years old in good health. Some clones in this sample may be carry-over from other donors' samples. The conserved cysteine and the conserved F or W are not part of the CDR3 here.

v_call cdr3_aa
TRBV5-4 ASSFVGQGKDTQY
TRBV6-5 ASSSRERNSPLH
TRBV2 ASSPSGVHYEQY
TRBV7-2 ASSLAFGSGNTIY
TRBV19 ASLRGPNTEAF
TRBV28 ASRTNDRRPSRYT
TRBV18 ASSPGSYEQY
TRBV4-3 ASSFRLAGGYNEQF
TRBV6-5 ASRPTGSNTIY
TRBV7-8 ASSYDRVAYEQY
TRBV28 ASSSPAAKNIQY
TRBV7-3 ASSLSASGNEQY
TRBV14 ASSRRAATEAF
TRBV20-1 SASQEGRAF
TRBV28 ASVLAPSYNEQF
TRBV27 ASSDQEGRPQH
TRBV7-9 ASSLVSGNTIY
TRBV5-4 ASSLVDGANYGYT
TRBV6-4 ASKPTWTLSGYT
TRBV5-1 ASSLDGGNYGYT
TRBV6-1 ASSEGGEPLYEQY
TRBV19 ASSPQGTGALSYT
TRBV28 ASTRVNYGYT
TRBV2 ASSEGWVYNQPQH